Below are 12 T cell receptor beta chains sequenced from a single sample in a study of cytomegalovirus exposure and HLA in healthy donors. The PCR used 60 Vbeta and 13 Jbeta primers. This table comes from immunoSEQ multiplex PCR, and its TCRdb copy is limited to in-frame clones, with some not included. Of about 160,000 clones in the sample, around nine tenths were seen once. Sequencing was carried out using PBMCs. The receptors stem from a woman in her thirties in good health and CMV-seronegative.

The chain uses TRBV15 and TRBJ2-5, with a weak D call TRBD2 (6 bases). CDR3 length: 17 residues. Trimming removed 3 bases from V and 2 bases from J, with 19 bases in between. Germline V CDR1 and CDR2: LNHNV, YYDKDF (reference sequence). CDR3 DNA: TGTGCCACCAGCAGTGGGGGGAGACTGGGAGTGCAAGAGACCCAGTACTTC. Translated, it gives CATSSGGRLGVQETQYF.

There are a few counts of this clone. The chain recombines TRBV19 with TRBJ1-1; the D gene is possibly TRBD1 (5 bases). Per germline, CDR1 LNHDA and CDR2 SQIVND (reference sequence). The CDR3 totals 14 residues. V shed 4 bases and J shed 0 bases, with 9 bases lying between them. DNA for the CDR3: TGTGCCAGTAGTAACGGACACATGAACACTGAAGCTTTCTTT. This translates into CASSNGHMNTEAFF. The full variable domain, in which reference TRBV19 and TRBJ1-1 provide the parts outside the CDR3, is DGGITQSPKYLFRKEGQNVTLSCEQNLNHDAMYWYRQDPGQGLRLIYYSQIVNDFQKGDIAEGYSVSREKKESFPLTVTSAQKNPTAFYLCASSNGHMNTEAFFGQGTRLTVV.

The chain couples TRBV19 to TRBJ2-7; 7 positions agree with TRBD2. Unmatched junction bases numbered 12, after V lost 5 bases and J lost 5 bases. Germline V gene lookup returns CDR1 LNHDA and CDR2 SQIVND (reference sequence). The CDR3 extends over 15 amino acids. CDR3 region: CASSGSSGRTDEQYF. The DNA of the CDR3 is TGTGCCAGTAGTGGCTCTAGCGGAAGAACGGACGAGCAGTACTTC. Based on the CDR3 plus reference TRBV19 and TRBJ2-7, the full variable domain is DGGITQSPKYLFRKEGQNVTLSCEQNLNHDAMYWYRQDPGQGLRLIYYSQIVNDFQKGDIAEGYSVSREKKESFPLTVTSAQKNPTAFYLCASSGSSGRTDEQYFGPGTRLTVT.

The rearrangement joins TRBV9 to TRBJ2-5; a weak D match, TRBD2 (6 bases). The germline V gene encodes CDR1 SGDLS and CDR2 YYNGEE. Trimming shortened V by 4 bases and J by 7 bases, and 14 bases separated the two germline ends. The CDR3 has 13 amino acids. The CDR3 protein is CASSQNPGGTQYF. DNA for the CDR3: TGTGCCAGCAGCCAAAACCCCGGGGGGACCCAGTACTTC.

The J gene is TRBJ2-2, the V gene TRBV5-1; 7 nucleotides agree with TRBD2. V was clipped by 0 bases and J by 4 bases; unmatched bases: 9. In germline, CDR1 is SGHRS, CDR2 YFSETQ. The CDR3 length is 17 residues. CDR3 amino acids: CASSLEVGGPSTGELFF. The CDR3 bases are TGCGCCAGCAGCTTGGAGGTGGGAGGGCCCTCCACCGGGGAGCTGTTTTTT. The full variable domain, in which reference TRBV5-1 and TRBJ2-2 provide the parts outside the CDR3, is KAGVTQTPRYLIKTRGQQVTLSCSPISGHRSVSWYQQTPGQGLQFLFEYFSETQRNKGNFPGRFSGRQFSNSRSEMNVSTLELGDSALYLCASSLEVGGPSTGELFFGEGSRLTVL.

The chain links TRBV7-3 to TRBJ2-1; the match to TRBD2 covers 10 bases. With 2 bases clipped from V and 2 bases from J, the junction kept 9 bases outside the gene matches. The CDR3 has 18 amino acids. Germline CDR1 is SGHTA and CDR2 is FQGTGA. The CDR3 protein is CASSLSGGSGGPYNEQFF. The CDR3 bases are TGTGCCAGCAGCTTATCGGGGGGTAGCGGGGGGCCCTACAATGAGCAGTTCTTC. Filled out from reference TRBV7-3 and TRBJ2-1, the complete variable domain reads GAGVSQTPSNKVTEKGKYVELRCDPISGHTALYWYRQSLGQGPEFLIYFQGTGAADDSGLPNDRFFAVRPEGSVSTLKIQRTERGDSAVYLCASSLSGGSGGPYNEQFFGPGTRLTVL.

The chain employs TRBV6-5 and TRBJ1-2; TRBD1 aligns across 11 bases. CDR1 is MNHEY and CDR2 is SVGAGI in the germline V gene. The CDR3 consists of 13 residues. The V segment lost 9 bases and the J segment 3 bases; nucleotides outside the gene matches: 3. As DNA, the CDR3 is TGTGCCAGGAGGGACAGGGGGTACTATGGCTACACCTTC. It codes for CARRDRGYYGYTF.

The chain joins TRBV28 to TRBJ1-2; a weak D match, TRBD1 (5 bases). The CDR3 is made up of 11 amino acids. Trimming removed 8 bases at V and 5 bases at J, with 9 bases between. The germline CDR1 and CDR2 sequences are MDHEN and SYDVKM. The CDR3 DNA sequence: TGTGCCAGCGGAAAGGGGTATGGCTACACCTTC. Translated: CASGKGYGYTF.

This clone is a singleton in its sample. V is TRBV7-2 and J is TRBJ1-5, with a possible D match to TRBD1 (6 bases). The CDR3 consists of 15 residues. Germline assignment: CDR1 SGHTA and CDR2 FQGNSA. Trimming pared 4 bases from V and 2 bases from J, leaving 12 bases between. Here the CDR3 reads CASSSVGGGNQPQHF. The CDR3 nucleotides are TGTGCCAGCAGCTCAGTAGGGGGAGGCAATCAGCCCCAGCATTTT.

This sequence joins TRBV5-1 and TRBJ2-1; D not resolved. From germline, CDR1 is SGHRS and CDR2 YFSETQ. V gave up 2 bases and J gave up 8 bases, with 11 bases separating them. The CDR3 covers 13 residues. This chain's CDR3 is CASSLWPADEQFF. CDR3 DNA sequence: TGCGCCAGCAGCTTATGGCCGGCGGATGAGCAGTTCTTC.

This sequence joins TRBV7-9 and TRBJ2-7; tentative D call: TRBD1 (6 bases). The CDR3 has 11 residues. Germline assignment: CDR1 SEHNR and CDR2 FQNEAQ (reference sequence). V was clipped by 5 bases and J by 6 bases, with 8 bases between them. The CDR3 bases are TGTGCCAGCAGCCCAGGGGTCGAGCAGTACTTC. Translated, it gives CASSPGVEQYF.

The chain combines TRBV9 with TRBJ1-1, with 12 nucleotides matching TRBD1. This CDR3 region has 15 residues. V lost 4 bases and J lost 11; bases outside the gene matches: 12. Germline CDR1 reads SGDLS; CDR2 reads YYNGEE. The CDR3 DNA sequence: TGTGCCAGCAGCCCTTCAGGGACAGGGGGCTTTCCGGCTTTCTTT. It translates to CASSPSGTGGFPAFF.